The 5 T cell receptor beta chains presented below share a single source sample, sequenced in a study of T cells after yellow fever vaccination. TCRdb reanalysed the 5' RACE reads using MiXCR and keeps one entry per CDR3 protein. The data contain more than 300,000 distinct CDR3 sequences, roughly 10% of them singletons. The sequenced sample was CD4+ T cells sorted from PBMCs, obtained 45 days after the yellow fever booster vaccination. These receptor sequences come from a man between 18 and 35 years old who received the YFV17D yellow fever vaccine.

In this sample, this clonotype turned up a few times. The chain is built from TRBV5-1 and TRBJ2-3; TRBD2 matches 14 bases. V trimming: 0 bases; J trimming: 0 bases; junction bases outside the gene matches: 3. The CDR3 totals 18 residues. Per germline, CDR1 SGHRS and CDR2 YFSETQ. The CDR3, as DNA: TGCGCCAGCAGCTTGGGAGGACTAGCGGGGGGAAGCACAGATACGCAGTATTTT. Its translation: CASSLGGLAGGSTDTQYF.

The chain uses TRBV2 and TRBJ2-3, with TRBD2 matching 15 bases. The CDR3 totals 17 residues. CDR1 and CDR2 from the germline V gene are SNHLY and FYNNEI. V dropped 5 bases and J dropped 9; count of bases not matched to a gene: 12. As DNA, the CDR3 is TGTGCCAGCAGTCTGATCGGACTAGCGGGGGGGACGAAAACGCAGTATTTT. Protein sequence: CASSLIGLAGGTKTQYF.

The V call is TRBV7-9, the J call TRBJ1-5; D gene uncertain. The CDR3 contains 12 residues. V lost 0 bases and J lost 5, with 2 bases in between. Germline V gene sequence: CDR1 SEHNR, CDR2 FQNEAQ (reference sequence). CDR3 residues: CASSLADQPQHF. The DNA of the CDR3 is TGTGCCAGCAGCTTAGCGGATCAGCCCCAGCATTTT.

V gene TRBV5-1 combines with J gene TRBJ1-2; 10 bases are a match to TRBD1. Germline CDR1 reads SGHRS; CDR2 reads YFSETQ. Trimming took 0 bases from V and 5 from J; bases not matched to a gene: 7. There are 16 residues in the CDR3. CDR3 nucleotide sequence: TGCGCCAGCAGCTTGGTGACAGGGGGCGCATTATATGGCTACACCTTC. Amino acids: CASSLVTGGALYGYTF.

This clonotype was seen more than once but under ten times. The DNA of the CDR3 is TGTGCCAGCAGACCCAGGGGTCAAGGCGGGGAGCTGTTTTTT. It translates to CASRPRGQGGELFF. The J gene is TRBJ2-2, the V gene TRBV12-3 or TRBV12-4, with D perhaps TRBD1 (6 bases). The CDR3 contains 14 residues. Deletions cut 6 bases from V and 7 bases from J, with 15 bases between.